This is a list of T cell receptor beta chains from one sample in a study of blood T cell repertoires in COVID-19. The assay was immunoSEQ multiplex PCR, and TCRdb's table has in-frame clones only and misses some. The data contain fewer than 200,000 clones, approximately 80% of them singletons. The sequenced sample was peripheral blood. These receptors all stem from a man between 60 and 75 years old with acute or convalescent COVID-19. Each CDR3 is given with its conserved first and last residue. A D gene is named only where the DNA matches it firmly. Clone size is not always given. Where it is, it says once, few, many or a class for expanded clones.

V gene: TRBV5-5; D gene: -; J gene: TRBJ1-2; clone size: -; CDR3 DNA: TGTGCCAGCAGCGCGACAGATAACTATGGCTACACCTTC; CDR3 protein: CASSATDNYGYTF
V gene: TRBV2; D gene: -; J gene: TRBJ2-4; clone size: -; CDR3 DNA: TGTGCCAGCAGTCCCTTTGGGGCCTTAGCCAAAAACATTCAGTACTTC; CDR3 protein: CASSPFGALAKNIQYF
V gene: TRBV29-1; D gene: -; J gene: TRBJ2-2; clone size: few; CDR3 DNA: TGCAGCGTTGAGGCCCGACCTCAGGGCGGGGAGCTGTTTTTT; CDR3 protein: CSVEARPQGGELFF
V gene: TRBV5-1; D gene: TRBD1; J gene: TRBJ1-2; clone size: -; CDR3 DNA: TGCGCCAGCAGCTCAAGCCCAGGGGGAAACTATGGCTACACCTTC; CDR3 protein: CASSSSPGGNYGYTF
V gene: TRBV4-1; D gene: TRBD1; J gene: TRBJ1-2; clone size: many; CDR3 DNA: TGCGCCAGCAGCCAAGGACGTAGGACAGGGGAGGGTGGCTACACCTTC; CDR3 protein: CASSQGRRTGEGGYTF
V gene: TRBV30; D gene: -; J gene: TRBJ2-5; clone size: -; CDR3 DNA: TGTGCCTGGGGGCAGCACGTCCAAGAGACCCAGTACTTC; CDR3 protein: CAWGQHVQETQYF
V gene: TRBV5-6; D gene: -; J gene: TRBJ1-2; clone size: -; CDR3 DNA: TGTGCCAGCAGCTTGGTAGGCAACGGGGTTAGGTATGGCTACACCTTC; CDR3 protein: CASSLVGNGVRYGYTF
V gene: TRBV9; D gene: -; J gene: TRBJ1-5; clone size: -; CDR3 DNA: TGTGCCAGCAGCGATGACAGTTCTAGGCAGCCCCAGCATTTT; CDR3 protein: CASSDDSSRQPQHF
V gene: TRBV10-1; D gene: TRBD2; J gene: TRBJ2-7; clone size: -; CDR3 DNA: TGCGCCAGCAGTGACGGGGGGAGTTCGTACGAGCAGTACTTC; CDR3 protein: CASSDGGSSYEQYF
V gene: TRBV5-6; D gene: -; J gene: TRBJ1-1; clone size: -; CDR3 DNA: TGTGCCAGCAGCTTGTCACAGGTCACTGAAGCTTTCTTT; CDR3 protein: CASSLSQVTEAFF
V gene: TRBV5-1; D gene: TRBD1; J gene: TRBJ2-1; clone size: -; CDR3 DNA: TGCGCCAGCAGCTTGAAGTGGGACAGGGACAATGAGCAGTTCTTC; CDR3 protein: CASSLKWDRDNEQFF
V gene: TRBV6-5; D gene: TRBD1; J gene: TRBJ1-1; clone size: -; CDR3 DNA: TGTGCCAGCAGGCCCGCGACAGGGGAAAAGGCTGAAGCTTTCTTT; CDR3 protein: CASRPATGEKAEAFF
V gene: TRBV12-3/TRBV12-4; D gene: TRBD2; J gene: TRBJ2-1; clone size: -; CDR3 DNA: TGTGCCAGCAGTTTACGGGGGGGTGAGCAGTTCTTC; CDR3 protein: CASSLRGGEQFF
V gene: TRBV11-2; D gene: -; J gene: TRBJ2-7; clone size: -; CDR3 DNA: TGTGCCAGCAGCTTGTCCCGGGACTTCTCCTACGAGCAGTACTTC; CDR3 protein: CASSLSRDFSYEQYF